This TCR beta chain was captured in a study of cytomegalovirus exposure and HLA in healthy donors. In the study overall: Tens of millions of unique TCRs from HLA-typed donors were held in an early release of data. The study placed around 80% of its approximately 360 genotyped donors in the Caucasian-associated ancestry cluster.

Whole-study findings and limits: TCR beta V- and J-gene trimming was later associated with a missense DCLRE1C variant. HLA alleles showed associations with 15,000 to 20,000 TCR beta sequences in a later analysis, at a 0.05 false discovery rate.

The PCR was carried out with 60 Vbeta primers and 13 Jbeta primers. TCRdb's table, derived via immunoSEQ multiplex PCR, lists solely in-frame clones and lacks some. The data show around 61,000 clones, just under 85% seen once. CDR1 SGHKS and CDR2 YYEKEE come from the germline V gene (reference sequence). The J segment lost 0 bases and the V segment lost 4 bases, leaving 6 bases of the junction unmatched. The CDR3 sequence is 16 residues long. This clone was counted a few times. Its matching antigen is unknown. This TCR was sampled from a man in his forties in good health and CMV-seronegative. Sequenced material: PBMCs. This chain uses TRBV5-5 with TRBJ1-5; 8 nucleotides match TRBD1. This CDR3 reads CASSMGTGLSNQPQHF. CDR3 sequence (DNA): TGTGCCAGCAGCATGGGGACAGGCCTTAGCAATCAGCCCCAGCATTTT.